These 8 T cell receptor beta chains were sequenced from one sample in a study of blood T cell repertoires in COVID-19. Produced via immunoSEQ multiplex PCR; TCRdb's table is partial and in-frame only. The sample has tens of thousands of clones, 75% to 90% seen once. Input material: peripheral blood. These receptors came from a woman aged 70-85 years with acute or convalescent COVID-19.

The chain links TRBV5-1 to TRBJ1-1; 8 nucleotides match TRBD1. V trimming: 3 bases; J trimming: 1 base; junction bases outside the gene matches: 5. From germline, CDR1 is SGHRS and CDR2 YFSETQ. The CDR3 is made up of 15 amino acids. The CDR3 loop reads CASSSTGATNTEAFF. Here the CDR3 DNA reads TGCGCCAGCAGCTCGACAGGGGCGACGAACACTGAAGCTTTCTTT.

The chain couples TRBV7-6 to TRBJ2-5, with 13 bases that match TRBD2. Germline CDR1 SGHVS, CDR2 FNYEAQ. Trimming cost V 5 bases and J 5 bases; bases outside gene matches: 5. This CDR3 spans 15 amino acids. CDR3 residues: CASSRLAGGRETQYF. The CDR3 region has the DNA TGTGCCAGCAGCCGACTAGCGGGAGGCCGGGAGACCCAGTACTTC.

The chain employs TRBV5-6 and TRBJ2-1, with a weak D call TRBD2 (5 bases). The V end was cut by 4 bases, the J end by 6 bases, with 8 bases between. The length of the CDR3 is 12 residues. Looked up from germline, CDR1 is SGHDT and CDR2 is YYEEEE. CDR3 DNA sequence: TGTGCCAGCAGCCGGGGATTCAATGAGCAGTTCTTC. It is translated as CASSRGFNEQFF.

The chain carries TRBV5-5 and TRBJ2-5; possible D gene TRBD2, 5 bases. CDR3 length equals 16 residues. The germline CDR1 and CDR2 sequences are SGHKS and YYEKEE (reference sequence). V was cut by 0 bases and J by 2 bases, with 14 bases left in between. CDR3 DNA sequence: TGTGCCAGCAGCTTGGAGGACTCACCGACTCAAGAGACCCAGTACTTC. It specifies CASSLEDSPTQETQYF.

The CDR3 is CASSPWAGTEAFF. The CDR3 DNA sequence: TGTGCCAGCAGCCCCTGGGCGGGAACTGAAGCTTTCTTT. The chain uses TRBV16 and TRBJ1-1; the D is unclear. Trimming left V 4 bases short and J 5 bases short, with 11 bases between. The CDR3 totals 13 residues. Germline V gene data show CDR1 as KGHSY and CDR2 as FQNENV.

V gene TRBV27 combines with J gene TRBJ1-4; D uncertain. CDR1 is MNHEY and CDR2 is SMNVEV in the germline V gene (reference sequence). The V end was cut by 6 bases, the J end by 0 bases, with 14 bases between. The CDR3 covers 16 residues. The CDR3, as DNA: TGTGCCAGCAGATCCCTCAAAGCTGCAACTAATGAAAAACTGTTTTTT. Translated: CASRSLKAATNEKLFF.

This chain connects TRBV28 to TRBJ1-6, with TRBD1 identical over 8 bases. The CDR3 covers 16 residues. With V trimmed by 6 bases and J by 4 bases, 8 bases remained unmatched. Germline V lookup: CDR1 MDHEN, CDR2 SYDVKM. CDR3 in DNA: TGTGCCAGCAGACTCAGGGACAGGCCATATAATTCACCCCTCCACTTT. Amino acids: CASRLRDRPYNSPLHF.

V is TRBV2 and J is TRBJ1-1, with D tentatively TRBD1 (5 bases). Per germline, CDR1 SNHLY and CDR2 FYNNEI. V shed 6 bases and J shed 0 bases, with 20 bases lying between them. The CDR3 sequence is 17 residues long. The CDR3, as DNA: TGTGCCAGCAGAGCTCCCCCCTGGGGGGGTATGAACACTGAAGCTTTCTTT. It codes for CASRAPPWGGMNTEAFF.